The clone carrying this TCR beta chain appeared a few times. Its cognate antigen is unknown. This record belongs to a study of long-term antiretroviral therapy in people with HIV. Whole-study context: The oldest samples precede the 2015 immediate-ART recommendation by about a decade.

Study findings and constraints: All time points showed a repertoire dominated by clones expanded before ART. Whereas controls had wider CDR3 length ranges, HIV repertoires had narrower ones.

HIV-positive participants were all treated in the United States. It was version v3.0 of the immunoSEQ assay that was run at survey level. Libraries were prepared by immunoSEQ multiplex PCR; TCRdb keeps only in-frame clonotypes and omits some of them. Of about 48,000 clones detected, about 88% appear once; the ten largest clones hold around 3.1%. This clonotype was sampled from a woman aged 18 to 35 with HIV. The source material was unsorted PBMCs, sampled 0.8 years after starting antiretroviral therapy.

This chain's CDR3 is CSARANQPQHF. The CDR3 DNA is TGCAGTGCTAGAGCCAATCAGCCCCAGCATTTT. The chain carries TRBV20-1 and TRBJ1-5; no clear D. Germline lookup yields CDR1 DFQATT and CDR2 SNEGSKA (reference sequence). The CDR3 is 11 residues long. Trimming took 1 base from V and 3 from J, leaving 1 base between them.